The clone carrying this TCR beta chain was counted between two and nine times. Germline lookup yields CDR1 KGHSH and CDR2 LQKENI. V dropped 3 bases and J dropped 9; count of bases not matched to a gene: 7. The CDR3 is made up of 14 amino acids. The data are from a study of T cells after yellow fever vaccination. TCRdb ran MiXCR on the 5' RACE reads and lists one entry per CDR3 protein. This table holds about 300,000 distinct CDR3 sequences, around 9.3% found once. The gene calls are TRBV18 and TRBJ2-2; 7 nucleotides match TRBD1. The TCR sequence derives from a man aged 18 to 30 who received the YFV17D yellow fever vaccine. The sequencing used CD4+ T cells sorted from PBMCs, collected 5 days after the yellow fever booster vaccination. CDR3: CASSPDRVVRELFF. CDR3 DNA sequence: TGTGCCAGCTCACCCGACAGGGTTGTCCGGGAGCTGTTTTTT.